The present T cell receptor beta chain was sequenced within a study of graft-versus-host responses after intestinal transplantation. Across the whole study: Isolated intestinal, liver-intestinal, or multivisceral transplants were what recipients had. Study results and caveats: Peak circulating GvH clone levels were associated with early post-transplant HvG declines. The presence of high graft-versus-host to host-versus-graft clonal ratios in allografts characterized patients with graft-donor T cell macrochimerism.

The method was immunoSEQ multiplex PCR; TCRdb's version includes in-frame clones alone and lacks a portion of them. The repertoire holds about 86,000 clones, with roughly 90% as singletons. This clone was detected once. Its antigen is as yet unknown. Germline lookup yields CDR1 MGHRA and CDR2 YSYEKL. After removal of 4 bases from V and 8 bases from J, the junction contained 11 bases not matched to a gene. This CDR3 has 15 residues. This chain uses TRBV4-1 with TRBJ2-1, with 7 positions matching TRBD1. Sequenced here: unstimulated CD8+ T cells sorted from spleen or lymph node cells, sampled before intestinal transplant. The receptor comes from a human donor who received an intestinal transplant. In DNA, the CDR3 is TGCGCCAGCAGCCCGAACCGACAGGGTGGGTATGAGCAGTTCTTC. This gives the protein CASSPNRQGGYEQFF.